Below are 19 T cell receptor beta chains sequenced from a single sample in a study of cytomegalovirus exposure and HLA in healthy donors. The PCR was carried out with 60 Vbeta primers and 13 Jbeta primers. Assay: immunoSEQ multiplex PCR; the TCRdb copy retains only in-frame clones and omits some. This table has some 80,000 clones, over 75% appearing once. The specimen was PBMCs. These receptors were collected from a man in his fifties or sixties in good health and CMV-seronegative.

The rearrangement joins TRBV9 to TRBJ1-6; 9 bases are shared with TRBD1. The length of the CDR3 is 14 residues. V shed 3 bases, J shed 7 bases, and the junction held 2 bases outside the gene matches. Germline assignment: CDR1 SGDLS and CDR2 YYNGEE. This chain's CDR3 is CASSAGTGNSPLHF. The CDR3 region has the DNA TGTGCCAGCAGCGCGGGGACAGGGAATTCACCCCTCCACTTT.

This rearrangement joins TRBV11-3 to TRBJ2-4; possible D gene TRBD2, 5 bases. This CDR3 contains 16 residues. Germline values: CDR1 SGHNT, CDR2 YENEEA. V lost 0 bases and J lost 0, with 9 bases in between. The CDR3 is CASSLERELAKNIQYF. The CDR3 nucleotides read TGTGCCAGCAGCTTAGAAAGGGAGCTAGCCAAAAACATTCAGTACTTC. The variable domain in full, with the rest retrieved from reference TRBV11-3 and TRBJ2-4, is EAGVVQSPRYKIIEKKQPVAFWCNPISGHNTLYWYLQNLGQGPELLIRYENEEAVDDSQLPKDRFSAERLKGVDSTLKIQPAELGDSAVYLCASSLERELAKNIQYFGAGTRLSVL.

The chain carries TRBV18 and TRBJ2-7; 8 bases fit TRBD2. V was pared by 6 bases and J by 3 bases, with 7 bases of the junction left unmatched. CDR3 length equals 14 residues. In germline, CDR1 is KGHSH, CDR2 LQKENI. The CDR3 nucleotides are TGTGCCAGCTCCTACGGAGCGGGAGACTACGAGCAGTACTTC. Translation gives CASSYGAGDYEQYF.

The chain carries TRBV27 and TRBJ1-1; possibly TRBD1 for D (5 bases). This CDR3 is 14 amino acids long. Trimming removed 4 bases at V and 4 bases at J, with 13 bases between. From germline, CDR1 is MNHEY and CDR2 SMNVEV (reference sequence). The CDR3 sequence: CASSWRGVGTEAFF. In DNA, the CDR3 is TGTGCCAGCAGTTGGCGGGGCGTGGGCACTGAAGCTTTCTTT.

The chain joins TRBV19 to TRBJ1-1, with 7 bases that match TRBD1. CDR1 and CDR2 (germline): LNHDA, SQIVND (reference sequence). The CDR3 covers 15 residues. J was trimmed by 0 bases and V by 4 bases; bases with no gene match: 5. Here the CDR3 reads CASSRADRMNTEAFF. The CDR3 DNA reads as TGTGCCAGTAGTAGGGCGGACAGGATGAACACTGAAGCTTTCTTT.

The V and J genes are TRBV6-1 and TRBJ2-3; TRBD2 is a possible D gene (5 bases). The V gene's germline CDR1 is MNHNS and CDR2 SASEGT. The ends were cut back, 4 bases at V and 0 bases at J, with 11 bases in the middle. This CDR3 has 15 residues. The CDR3 is CASSALAPSTDTQYF. The DNA for the CDR3 is TGTGCCAGCAGTGCTTTAGCGCCTAGCACAGATACGCAGTATTTT.

The rearrangement links TRBV4-2 to TRBJ2-3; 12 bases agree with TRBD2. V gave up 2 bases and J gave up 2 bases; unmatched junction bases: 8. The germline V gene has CDR1 LGHNA and CDR2 YNFKEQ. This CDR3 is built from 18 residues. CDR3: CASSQRLAGDYNTDTQYF. The CDR3 bases are TGTGCCAGCAGCCAAAGACTAGCGGGGGATTATAACACAGATACGCAGTATTTT.

This rearrangement joins TRBV28 to TRBJ1-1, with TRBD1 matching 11 bases. From germline, CDR1 is MDHEN and CDR2 SYDVKM. The ends lost 7 bases at V and 3 bases at J; junction bases unmatched: 10. The CDR3 spans 16 residues. Here the CDR3 DNA reads TGTGCCAGCACCCCCCCCGGGACAGGGGGGCACACTGAAGCTTTCTTT. It translates to CASTPPGTGGHTEAFF.

The J gene is TRBJ2-1, the V gene TRBV2; TRBD1 might be the D (5 bases). Germline values: CDR1 SNHLY, CDR2 FYNNEI. The CDR3 has 12 residues. The V and J ends lost 7 bases and 6 bases respectively, with 10 bases between them. CDR3 amino acids: CASTKGVNEQFF. CDR3 DNA: TGTGCCAGCACGAAAGGGGTCAATGAGCAGTTCTTC.

J is TRBJ2-7 and V is TRBV19, with a tentative D call TRBD2 (6 bases). Germline V gene data show CDR1 as LNHDA and CDR2 as SQIVND (reference sequence). The CDR3 is 13 residues long. V was cut by 3 bases and J by 4 bases, with 10 bases left in between. The CDR3 loop is CASSILGGYEQYF. CDR3 in DNA: TGTGCCAGTAGTATCCTTGGGGGGTACGAGCAGTACTTC.

In this sample, this clone turned up a few times. The chain employs TRBV9 and TRBJ2-2; 9 nucleotides match TRBD1. From germline, CDR1 is SGDLS and CDR2 YYNGEE. V shed 8 bases and J 0 bases; nucleotides not matched to a gene: 8. This CDR3 has 16 residues. The CDR3 region is CASGGRQGANTGELFF. CDR3 sequence (DNA): TGTGCCAGTGGCGGAAGACAGGGGGCGAACACCGGGGAGCTGTTTTTT.

V and J are TRBV18 and TRBJ2-2, with D perhaps matching TRBD1 (6 bases). The germline V gene encodes CDR1 KGHSH and CDR2 LQKENI. The CDR3 extends over 14 amino acids. V gave up 3 bases and J gave up 4 bases, with 9 bases separating them. The CDR3 reads CASSPAGATGELFF. The DNA of the CDR3 is TGTGCCAGCTCACCGGCAGGGGCCACCGGGGAGCTGTTTTTT.

The rearrangement links TRBV5-1 to TRBJ1-1; 10 bases agree with TRBD1. The V gene's germline CDR1 is SGHRS and CDR2 YFSETQ. This CDR3 comprises 17 residues. V was clipped by 3 bases and J by 3 bases; unmatched bases: 11. The CDR3 reads CASSWGVTGGVYTEAFF. CDR3 nucleotides: TGCGCCAGCAGCTGGGGGGTGACAGGGGGCGTTTACACTGAAGCTTTCTTT.

The gene calls are TRBV5-4 and TRBJ2-2; 8 bases are a match to TRBD1. V shed 4 bases, J shed 6 bases, and the junction held 2 bases outside the gene matches. The germline V gene has CDR1 SGHNT and CDR2 YYREEE (reference sequence). CDR3 size: 13 residues. The CDR3 sequence is CASSGDRSGELFF. The CDR3 coding sequence is TGTGCCAGCAGCGGGGACAGGTCCGGGGAGCTGTTTTTT.

In its sample, this clone was seen a few times. The CDR3 region is CASSSQGTNTEAFF. In DNA, the CDR3 is TGTGCCAGCAGTTCACAGGGTACTAACACTGAAGCTTTCTTT. The V gene is TRBV6-6, the J gene TRBJ1-1; tentative D call: TRBD1 (6 bases). Germline CDR1 and CDR2: MNHNY and SVGAGI (reference sequence). The CDR3 contains 14 residues. Trimming left V 4 bases short and J 2 bases short, with 11 bases between.

CDR3 DNA: TGTGCCAGCAGACAAGGACAGGGGGCAGGTGGCTACACCTTC. It translates to CASRQGQGAGGYTF. The chain has TRBV6-1 and TRBJ1-2; 11 nucleotides align to TRBD1. This CDR3 region has 14 residues. V dropped 6 bases and J dropped 7; count of bases not matched to a gene: 7. Germline V gene sequence: CDR1 MNHNS, CDR2 SASEGT.

In this sample, this clone turned up a few times. CDR3 DNA sequence: TGCGCCAGCAGCCCTTTGCGGGGCACCGGGGAGCTGTTTTTT. Its protein is CASSPLRGTGELFF. The chain combines TRBV5-1 with TRBJ2-2, with TRBD2 as a possible D gene (6 bases). This CDR3 has 14 residues. V gave up 4 bases and J gave up 4 bases, with 11 bases separating them. Germline-derived CDR1 and CDR2 are SGHRS and YFSETQ.

The rearrangement links TRBV7-9 to TRBJ1-6; tentative D call: TRBD1 (5 bases). V was pared by 0 bases and J by 9 bases, with 12 bases between. The germline V gene has CDR1 SEHNR and CDR2 FQNEAQ (reference sequence). The CDR3 length is 15 residues. The CDR3 DNA reads as TGTGCCAGCAGCTTAGCTGGGGGGAGGGGTTCACCCCTCCACTTT. This codes for CASSLAGGRGSPLHF.

The gene calls are TRBV9 and TRBJ2-1; 9 bases are a match to TRBD2. This CDR3 comprises 16 residues. Germline V gene sequence: CDR1 SGDLS, CDR2 YYNGEE. V was pared by 2 bases and J by 4 bases, with 7 bases of the junction left unmatched. The CDR3 is CASSVLSGGPYNEQFF. The CDR3 DNA reads TGTGCCAGCAGCGTCTTGAGCGGGGGGCCATACAATGAGCAGTTCTTC.